This record concerns one TCR beta chain sequence. Its antigen is as yet unknown. Sequencing targeted expressed TCRB transcripts, as all isolated RNA had been reverse transcribed. Libraries were prepared by immunoSEQ multiplex PCR; TCRdb keeps only in-frame clonotypes and omits some of them. The data show approximately 90,000 clones, about a third seen once. Germline V gene sequence: CDR1 SGHRS, CDR2 YFSETQ. With V trimmed by 3 bases and J by 7 bases, 8 bases remained unmatched. There are 15 residues in the CDR3. This entry belongs to a study of beta chain features in type 1 diabetes. Study-wide points: Naive, central memory and regulatory TCRB repertoires appeared more similar among patients than healthy donors.

The chain couples TRBV5-1 to TRBJ1-4; TRBD1 matches at 8 bases. The origin of this receptor is a woman aged 18-30 years in good health. Specimen: stem cell memory CD4+ T cells from blood. CDR3 residues: CASSSRQGSGEKLFF. CDR3 nucleotide sequence: TGCGCCAGCAGCTCGAGACAGGGGAGTGGTGAAAAACTGTTTTTT.